This T cell receptor (beta chain) comes out of a study of molecular identifiers for immune sequencing clone quantification. This clonotype appeared a few times. Deletions cut 2 bases from V and 13 bases from J, with 6 bases between. The CDR3 spans 10 residues. Germline assignment: CDR1 LNHDA and CDR2 SQIVND (reference sequence). TCRdb processed the PCR reads anew with MiXCR; each CDR3 protein has one entry. In the table there are about 640,000 distinct CDR3 sequences, just under 20% of which are singletons. The chain combines TRBV19 with TRBJ1-5; D unclear. The receptor was derived from a human donor in good health. Some libraries in this study had Jurkat cell RNA spiked in. The source material was naive CD8+ T cells from blood, with Jurkat cell RNA spiked in. Stated subset: FACS-sorted CD8+CD4-CCR7+CD45RA+ naive T cells. This chain's CDR3 is CASSITAQHF. The CDR3 region has the DNA TGTGCCAGTAGTATAACAGCTCAGCATTTT.